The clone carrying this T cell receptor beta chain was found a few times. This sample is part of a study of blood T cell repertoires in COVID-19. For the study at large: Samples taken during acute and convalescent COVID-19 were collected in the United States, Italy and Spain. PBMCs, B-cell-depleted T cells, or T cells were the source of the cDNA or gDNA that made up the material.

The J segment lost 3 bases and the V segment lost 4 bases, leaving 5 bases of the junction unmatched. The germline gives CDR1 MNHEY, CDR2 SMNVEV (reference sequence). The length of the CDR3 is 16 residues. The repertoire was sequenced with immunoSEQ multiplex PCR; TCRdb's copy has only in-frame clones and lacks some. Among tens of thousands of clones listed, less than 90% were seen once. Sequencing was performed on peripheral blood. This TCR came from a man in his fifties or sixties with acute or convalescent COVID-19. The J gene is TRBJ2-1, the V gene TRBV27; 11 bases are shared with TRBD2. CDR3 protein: CASSSSGTSGYNEQFF. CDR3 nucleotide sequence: TGTGCCAGCAGTTCGTCCGGGACTAGCGGCTACAATGAGCAGTTCTTC.